The present entry profiles one T cell receptor (beta chain) with its context. The CDR3 is 13 residues long. Between the trimmed V and J ends, which lost 4 bases and 8 bases, there was a span of 15 bases. Germline V gene data show CDR1 as SGHDT and CDR2 as YYEEEE. This record comes from a study of tumor-infiltrating lymphocytes in oesophageal squamous cell carcinoma. TCRdb used MiXCR to reprocess the PCR reads, holding one entry per CDR3 protein. Of 15,000 to 25,000 distinct CDR3 sequences in the sample, roughly two fifths were seen once. Input material: normal esophageal tissue next to the tumor. The clonotype was recovered from a male donor with esophageal squamous cell carcinoma. The chain has TRBV5-6 and TRBJ1-2, with TRBD1 as a possible D gene (5 bases). The CDR3 DNA is TGTGCCAGCAGCCCCGCAGGGCAGTACGGCTACACCTTC. It translates to CASSPAGQYGYTF.